This TCR beta chain was recorded in a study of response to subunit inactivated influenza vaccine. TCRdb recomputed calls from the RT-PCR reads with MiXCR, one row per CDR3 protein. The sample yields hundreds of thousands of distinct CDR3 sequences, roughly 9.7% seen once. The source of this sequence is a man aged 50-59 years who received an inactivated influenza vaccine. The source was PBMCs from blood, collected 40 to 50 days after vaccination.

CDR3 loop: CAISESKVGGTGGDTQYF. DNA for the CDR3: TGTGCCATCAGTGAGTCGAAAGTTGGAGGCACCGGGGGAGATACGCAGTATTTT. This chain links TRBV10-3 with TRBJ2-3, with D perhaps TRBD2 (6 bases). CDR3 length equals 18 residues. V gave up 0 bases and J gave up 5 bases, with 21 bases separating them. CDR1 and CDR2 from the germline V gene are ENHRY and SYGVKD.